This paragraph covers one T cell receptor (beta chain) sequence. These data belong to a study of CD8 T cells in Susac syndrome. Trimming took off 6 bases at V and 4 bases at J, with 5 bases between the two ends. This CDR3 region has 11 residues. Germline V gene sequence: CDR1 ENHRY, CDR2 SYGVKD. The authors reverse transcribed roughly 0.5 to 1 ug RNA with random hexamers. Amplification of TCR beta CDR3 spanned 54 Vbeta and 13 Jbeta via immunoSEQ multiplex PCR. One entry per CDR3 protein, called by TCRdb with MiXCR from the immunoSEQ multiplex PCR reads. The table lists around 170,000 distinct CDR3 sequences, approximately 94% of them singletons.

The receptor's source is a human donor with Susac syndrome. The chain carries TRBV10-3 and TRBJ2-3, with D unresolved. Material for sequencing was CD4+ T cells from PBMCs. CDR3 DNA: TGTGCCATCAGGGTCGCAGATACGCAGTATTTT. Its translation is CAIRVADTQYF.